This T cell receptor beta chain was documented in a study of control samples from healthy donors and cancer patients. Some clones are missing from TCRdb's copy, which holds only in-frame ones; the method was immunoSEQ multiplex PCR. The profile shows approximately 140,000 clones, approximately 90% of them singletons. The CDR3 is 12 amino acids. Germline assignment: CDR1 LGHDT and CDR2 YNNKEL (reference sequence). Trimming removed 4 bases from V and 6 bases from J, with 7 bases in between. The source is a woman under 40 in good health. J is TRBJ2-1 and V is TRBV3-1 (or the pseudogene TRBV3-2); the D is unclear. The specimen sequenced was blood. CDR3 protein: CASSPGGNEQFF. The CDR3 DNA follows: TGTGCCAGCAGCCCAGGTGGCAATGAGCAGTTCTTC.